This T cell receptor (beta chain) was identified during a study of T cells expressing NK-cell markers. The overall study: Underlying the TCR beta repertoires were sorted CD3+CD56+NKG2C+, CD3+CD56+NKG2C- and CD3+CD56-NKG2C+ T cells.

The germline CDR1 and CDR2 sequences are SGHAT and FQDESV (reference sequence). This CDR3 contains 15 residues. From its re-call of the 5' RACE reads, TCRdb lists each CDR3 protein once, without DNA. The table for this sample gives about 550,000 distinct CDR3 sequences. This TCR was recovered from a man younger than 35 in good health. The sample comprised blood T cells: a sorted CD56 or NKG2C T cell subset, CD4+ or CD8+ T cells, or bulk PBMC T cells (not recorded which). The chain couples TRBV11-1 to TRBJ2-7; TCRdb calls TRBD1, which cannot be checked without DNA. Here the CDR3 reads CASSRGGGASYEQYF.